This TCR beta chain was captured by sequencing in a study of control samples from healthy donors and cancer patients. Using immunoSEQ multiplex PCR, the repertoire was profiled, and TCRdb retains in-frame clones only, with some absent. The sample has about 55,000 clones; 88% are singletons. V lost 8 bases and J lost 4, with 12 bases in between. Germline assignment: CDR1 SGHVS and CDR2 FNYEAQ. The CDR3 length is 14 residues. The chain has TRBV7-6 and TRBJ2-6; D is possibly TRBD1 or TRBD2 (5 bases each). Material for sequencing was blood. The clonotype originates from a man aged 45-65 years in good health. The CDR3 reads CASHAGTGANVLTF. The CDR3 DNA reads TGTGCCAGCCATGCAGGGACCGGGGCCAACGTCCTGACTTTC.